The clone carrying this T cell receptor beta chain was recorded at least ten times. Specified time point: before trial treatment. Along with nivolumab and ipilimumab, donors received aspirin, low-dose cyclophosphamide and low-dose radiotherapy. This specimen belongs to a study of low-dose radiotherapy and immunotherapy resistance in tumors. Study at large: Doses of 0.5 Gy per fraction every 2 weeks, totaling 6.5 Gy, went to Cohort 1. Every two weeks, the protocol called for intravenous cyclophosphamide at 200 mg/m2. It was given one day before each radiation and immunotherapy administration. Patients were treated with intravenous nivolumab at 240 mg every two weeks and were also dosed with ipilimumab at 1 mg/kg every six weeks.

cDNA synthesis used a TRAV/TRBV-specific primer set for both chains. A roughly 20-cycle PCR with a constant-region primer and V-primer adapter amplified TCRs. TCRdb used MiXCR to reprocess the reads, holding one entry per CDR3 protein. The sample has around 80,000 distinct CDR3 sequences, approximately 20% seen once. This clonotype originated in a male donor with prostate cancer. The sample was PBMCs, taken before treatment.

The DNA for the CDR3 is TGTGCCACCAGTGACCCGAGCGTGTCGACCGGGGAGCTGTTTTTT. Residues: CATSDPSVSTGELFF. V gene TRBV24-1 combines with J gene TRBJ2-2; D ambiguous. The germline V gene encodes CDR1 KGHDR and CDR2 SFDVKD. This CDR3 is 15 amino acids long. Deletions cut 4 bases from V and 5 bases from J, with 13 bases between.